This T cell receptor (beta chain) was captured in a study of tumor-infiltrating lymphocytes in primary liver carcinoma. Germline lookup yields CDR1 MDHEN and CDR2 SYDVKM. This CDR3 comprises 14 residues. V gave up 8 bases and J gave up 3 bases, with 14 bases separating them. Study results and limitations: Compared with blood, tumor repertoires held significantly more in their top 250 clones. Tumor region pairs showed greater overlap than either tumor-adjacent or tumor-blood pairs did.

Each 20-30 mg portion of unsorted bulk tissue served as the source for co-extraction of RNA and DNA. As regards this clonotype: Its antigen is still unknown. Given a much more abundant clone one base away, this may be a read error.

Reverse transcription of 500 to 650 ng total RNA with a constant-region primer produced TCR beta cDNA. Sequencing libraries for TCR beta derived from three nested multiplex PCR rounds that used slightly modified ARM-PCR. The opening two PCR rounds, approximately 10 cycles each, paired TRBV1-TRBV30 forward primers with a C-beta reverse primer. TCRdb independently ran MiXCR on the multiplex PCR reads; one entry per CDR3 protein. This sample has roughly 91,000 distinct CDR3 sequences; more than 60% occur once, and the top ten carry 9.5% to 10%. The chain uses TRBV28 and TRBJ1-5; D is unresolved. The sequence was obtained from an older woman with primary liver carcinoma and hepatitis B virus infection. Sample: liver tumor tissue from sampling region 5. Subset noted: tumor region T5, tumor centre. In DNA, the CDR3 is TGTGCCAGCCTGGAGGCGGGGAACAATCAGCCCCAGCATTTT. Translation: CASLEAGNNQPQHF.